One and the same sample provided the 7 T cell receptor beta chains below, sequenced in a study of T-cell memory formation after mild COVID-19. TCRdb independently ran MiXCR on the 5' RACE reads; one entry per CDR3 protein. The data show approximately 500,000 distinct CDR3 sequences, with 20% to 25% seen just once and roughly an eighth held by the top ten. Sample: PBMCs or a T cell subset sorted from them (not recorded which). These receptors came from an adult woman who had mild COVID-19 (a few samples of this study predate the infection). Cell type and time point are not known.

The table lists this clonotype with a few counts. The CDR3 reads CAISEIDGRSYNEQFF. The CDR3 bases are TGTGCCATCAGTGAGATCGACGGCCGCTCCTACAATGAGCAGTTCTTC. The chain uses TRBV10-3 and TRBJ2-1; the D is unclear. The CDR3 is 16 amino acids. The V gene lost 2 bases and the J gene lost 0 bases, with 11 bases spanning the gap. Germline CDR1 and CDR2: ENHRY and SYGVKD.

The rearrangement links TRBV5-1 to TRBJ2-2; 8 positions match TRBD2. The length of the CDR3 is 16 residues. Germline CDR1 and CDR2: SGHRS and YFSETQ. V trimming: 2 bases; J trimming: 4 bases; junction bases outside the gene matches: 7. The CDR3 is CASSFSGKLGTGELFF. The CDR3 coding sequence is TGCGCCAGCAGCTTTAGCGGGAAGCTGGGCACCGGGGAGCTGTTTTTT. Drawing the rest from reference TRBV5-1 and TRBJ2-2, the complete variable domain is KAGVTQTPRYLIKTRGQQVTLSCSPISGHRSVSWYQQTPGQGLQFLFEYFSETQRNKGNFPGRFSGRQFSNSRSEMNVSTLELGDSALYLCASSFSGKLGTGELFFGEGSRLTVL.

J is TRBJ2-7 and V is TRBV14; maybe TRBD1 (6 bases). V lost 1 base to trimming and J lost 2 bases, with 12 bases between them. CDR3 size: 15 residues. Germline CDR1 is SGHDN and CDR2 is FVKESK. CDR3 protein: CASSQARDTTYEQYF. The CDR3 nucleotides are TGTGCCAGCAGCCAAGCCCGGGACACGACCTACGAGCAGTACTTC.

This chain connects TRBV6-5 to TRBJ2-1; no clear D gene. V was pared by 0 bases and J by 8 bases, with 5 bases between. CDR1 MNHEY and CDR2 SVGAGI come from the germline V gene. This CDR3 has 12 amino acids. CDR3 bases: TGTGCCAGCAGTTACTCTGGGGATGAGCAGTTCTTC. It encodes CASSYSGDEQFF.

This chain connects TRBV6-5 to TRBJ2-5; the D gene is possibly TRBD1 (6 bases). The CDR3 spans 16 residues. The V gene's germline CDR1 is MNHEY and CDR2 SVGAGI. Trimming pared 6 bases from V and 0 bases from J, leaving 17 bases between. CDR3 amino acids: CASRGWTEKYQETQYF. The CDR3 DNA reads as TGTGCCAGCAGAGGGTGGACAGAAAAGTACCAAGAGACCCAGTACTTC.

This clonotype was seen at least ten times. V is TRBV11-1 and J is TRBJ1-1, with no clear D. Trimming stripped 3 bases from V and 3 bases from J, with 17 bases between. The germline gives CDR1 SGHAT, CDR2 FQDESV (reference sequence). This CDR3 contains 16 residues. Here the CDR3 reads CASSLLIGFTDTEAFF. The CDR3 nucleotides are TGTGCCAGCAGCTTGCTAATTGGTTTTACGGACACTGAAGCTTTCTTT.

The DNA of the CDR3 is TGTGCCAGCAGCTTAGTGCGTGGCGCTGAAGCTTTCTTT. Translation gives CASSLVRGAEAFF. This chain links TRBV7-2 with TRBJ1-1; D not certain. There are 13 residues in the CDR3. Trimming pared 1 base from V and 6 bases from J, leaving 9 bases between. Germline values: CDR1 SGHTA, CDR2 FQGNSA.